The 22 T cell receptor beta chains in this list originate from one sample, sequenced in a study of blood T cell repertoires in COVID-19. Profiling relied on immunoSEQ multiplex PCR, and the TCRdb table lists in-frame clones only, not all of them. The sample lists 130,000 to 150,000 clones; around nine tenths were seen once. The sample was peripheral blood. All receptors derive from a woman aged 45 to 65 with active or convalescent COVID-19.

In this sample, this clone turned up once. The rearrangement joins TRBV10-3 to TRBJ2-1, with 8 bases fitting TRBD1. From germline, CDR1 is ENHRY and CDR2 SYGVKD. The CDR3 extends over 14 amino acids. V shed 9 bases, J shed 6 bases, and the junction held 10 bases outside the gene matches. This CDR3 is CAMKPGQASNEQFF. Written as DNA, the CDR3 is TGTGCCATGAAGCCGGGACAGGCAAGCAATGAGCAGTTCTTC.

This rearrangement joins TRBV28 to TRBJ2-3; 12 bases are a match to TRBD2. The CDR3 length is 15 residues. With 5 bases clipped from V and 6 bases from J, the junction kept 6 bases outside the gene matches. Per the germline V gene, CDR1 is MDHEN and CDR2 is SYDVKM. The CDR3, as DNA: TGTGCCAGCAGTATTCTAGCGGGAGGGAGGGATACGCAGTATTTT. Translation: CASSILAGGRDTQYF.

V is TRBV6-5 and J is TRBJ2-7; D not resolved. CDR1 and CDR2 (germline): MNHEY, SVGAGI. Deletions cut 2 bases from V and 2 bases from J, with 13 bases between. The length of the CDR3 is 15 residues. The DNA of the CDR3 is TGTGCCAGCAGTTACAGCGCAGCGCCCACCTACGAGCAGTACTTC. It translates to CASSYSAAPTYEQYF.

CDR3 nucleotide sequence: TGTGCCAGCAGCTTGCAGACAGGCAATGAGCAGTTCTTC. Translated, it gives CASSLQTGNEQFF. V and J are TRBV7-3 and TRBJ2-1; TRBD1 is a possible D gene (6 bases). The germline V gene encodes CDR1 SGHTA and CDR2 FQGTGA. The CDR3 consists of 13 residues. Trimming pared 3 bases from V and 6 bases from J, leaving 9 bases between.

This rearrangement joins TRBV7-2 to TRBJ2-5; 10 bases line up with TRBD2. The CDR3 totals 14 residues. V gave up 3 bases and J gave up 9 bases; unmatched junction bases: 7. Per the germline V gene, CDR1 is SGHTA and CDR2 is FQGNSA. In DNA, the CDR3 is TGTGCCAGCAGCTTTCTAGCGGGGGCCCCGGCCCAGTACTTC. Amino acids: CASSFLAGAPAQYF.

This clone was seen a single time. The V call is TRBV30, the J call TRBJ2-2; perhaps TRBD1 as D (6 bases). V was trimmed by 3 bases and J by 2 bases, leaving 10 bases between them. Germline CDR1 and CDR2: GTSNPN and SVGIG (reference sequence). This CDR3 is built from 14 residues. CDR3 region: CAWRRQVNTGELFF. The CDR3 region has the DNA TGTGCCTGGAGAAGACAGGTTAACACCGGGGAGCTGTTTTTT.

V is TRBV2 and J is TRBJ2-1; 8 nucleotides line up with TRBD2. The CDR3 has 14 amino acids. J lost 2 bases, V lost 7 bases, and 4 bases had no gene match. Per the germline V gene, CDR1 is SNHLY and CDR2 is FYNNEI. The CDR3: CASTTSGPYNEQFF. The CDR3 region has the DNA TGTGCCAGCACTACTAGCGGACCCTACAATGAGCAGTTCTTC.

This clone turned up a few times. The chain carries TRBV4-2 and TRBJ2-2, with TRBD1 matching 7 bases. Germline V gene lookup returns CDR1 LGHNA and CDR2 YNFKEQ. The CDR3 contains 14 residues. After removal of 5 bases from V and 6 bases from J, the junction contained 6 bases not matched to a gene. This CDR3 is CASSESQGAGELFF. CDR3 in DNA: TGTGCCAGCAGCGAGTCTCAGGGGGCCGGGGAGCTGTTTTTT.

The chain joins TRBV11-2 to TRBJ2-2; a weak D match, TRBD1 (6 bases). The germline gives CDR1 SGHAT, CDR2 FQNNGV. The CDR3 covers 19 residues. Trimming removed 0 bases from V and 1 base from J, with 18 bases in between. The CDR3 nucleotides read TGTGCCAGCAGCTTAGATACGCACAGGGCTGGGAAGAACACCGGGGAGCTGTTTTTT. Protein product: CASSLDTHRAGKNTGELFF.

V usage is TRBV9 and J usage is TRBJ1-5; D may be TRBD1 (6 bases). There are 14 residues in the CDR3. The V end was cut by 3 bases, the J end by 2 bases, with 9 bases between. Germline V lookup: CDR1 SGDLS, CDR2 YYNGEE. CDR3 in amino acids: CASSAAGGNQPQHF. DNA for the CDR3: TGTGCCAGCAGCGCGGCAGGGGGCAATCAGCCCCAGCATTTT.

The rearrangement links TRBV3-1 (or the pseudogene TRBV3-2) to TRBJ1-2; TRBD1 might be the D (6 bases). The CDR3 extends over 14 amino acids. V was trimmed by 1 base and J by 2 bases, leaving 8 bases between them. The germline V gene encodes CDR1 LGHDT and CDR2 YNNKEL (reference sequence). CDR3 amino acids: CASSQGTVNYGYTF. CDR3 DNA: TGTGCCAGCAGCCAAGGGACAGTAAACTATGGCTACACCTTC.

The chain carries TRBV7-2 and TRBJ2-5, with 9 positions matching TRBD2. The CDR3 is 15 residues long. V was clipped by 5 bases and J by 5 bases; unmatched bases: 9. Germline lookup yields CDR1 SGHTA and CDR2 FQGNSA. The CDR3 sequence: CASSGKRGAGETQYF. CDR3 sequence (DNA): TGTGCCAGCAGCGGAAAGCGGGGGGCTGGGGAGACCCAGTACTTC. Drawing the rest from reference TRBV7-2 and TRBJ2-5, the complete variable domain is GAGVSQSPSNKVTEKGKDVELRCDPISGHTALYWYRQSLGQGLEFLIYFQGNSAPDKSGLPSDRFSAERTGGSVSTLTIQRTQQEDSAVYLCASSGKRGAGETQYFGPGTRLLVL.

The chain couples TRBV5-1 to TRBJ1-1; D perhaps matches TRBD1 (5 bases). Trimming removed 5 bases at V and 4 bases at J, with 9 bases between. The CDR3 contains 12 residues. CDR1 and CDR2 (germline): SGHRS, YFSETQ. The CDR3 DNA sequence: TGCGCCAGCAGTTCCACAGGCACTGAAGCTTTCTTT. Its protein product is CASSSTGTEAFF.

The chain couples TRBV21-1 to TRBJ2-5; the table's D gene call, TRBD1, was not cross checked with the DNA. TRBV21-1 is marked as a pseudogene. The CDR3 sequence is 11 residues long. The CDR3 nucleotides read TGTGCCGGAGACAGGGGGGAGACCCAGTACTTC. Its protein product is CAGDRGETQYF.

The V gene is TRBV7-3, the J gene TRBJ1-1, with D hard to call. CDR1 and CDR2 from the germline V gene are SGHTA and FQGTGA. V lost 1 base to trimming and J lost 0 bases, with 9 bases between them. This CDR3 contains 15 residues. The CDR3 DNA reads TGTGCCAGCAGCTTAAGGGCGGGCATGAACACTGAAGCTTTCTTT. It specifies CASSLRAGMNTEAFF.

The chain links TRBV7-3 to TRBJ1-2; tentatively, D is TRBD1 (6 bases). This CDR3 comprises 14 residues. Germline CDR1 is SGHTA and CDR2 is FQGTGA. V was cut by 1 base and J by 7 bases, with 13 bases left in between. The CDR3 loop reads CASSLMVTGSGYTF. The CDR3 coding sequence is TGTGCCAGCAGCTTAATGGTAACAGGGTCTGGCTACACCTTC.

The rearrangement joins TRBV19 to TRBJ1-5; 7 bases align to TRBD1. Trimming cost V 5 bases and J 0 bases; bases outside gene matches: 10. CDR3 length equals 17 residues. The V gene's germline CDR1 is LNHDA and CDR2 SQIVND (reference sequence). This CDR3 is CASSGFGGQYSNQPQHF. The CDR3 DNA is TGTGCCAGTAGTGGATTTGGGGGACAGTATAGCAATCAGCCCCAGCATTTT. The full variable domain, in which reference TRBV19 and TRBJ1-5 provide the parts outside the CDR3, is DGGITQSPKYLFRKEGQNVTLSCEQNLNHDAMYWYRQDPGQGLRLIYYSQIVNDFQKGDIAEGYSVSREKKESFPLTVTSAQKNPTAFYLCASSGFGGQYSNQPQHFGDGTRLSIL.

In this sample, this clone turned up a few times. The genes are TRBV18 and TRBJ2-2, with 7 bases lining up with TRBD1. V was clipped by 5 bases and J by 6 bases; unmatched bases: 12. Germline-derived CDR1 and CDR2 are KGHSH and LQKENI. The CDR3 consists of 16 residues. The CDR3 here is CASSGSGQRGPGELFF. The CDR3 region has the DNA TGTGCCAGCTCAGGATCGGGACAGAGAGGGCCCGGGGAGCTGTTTTTT.

The V call is TRBV4-1, the J call TRBJ1-3, with no clear D. Trimming took off 2 bases at V and 0 bases at J, with 11 bases between the two ends. The CDR3 consists of 16 residues. From germline, CDR1 is MGHRA and CDR2 YSYEKL. The CDR3: CASSQSRSHSGNTIYF. CDR3 DNA: TGCGCCAGCAGCCAAAGCCGGTCCCACTCTGGAAACACCATATATTTT.

The chain employs TRBV6-2 or TRBV6-3 and TRBJ1-3; D perhaps matches TRBD1 (6 bases). Per the germline V gene, CDR1 is MNHEY and CDR2 is SVGEGT. The CDR3 sequence is 17 residues long. The V end lost 2 bases, the J end lost 1 base, and 15 bases lay between the germline ends. CDR3 in DNA: TGTGCCAGCAGTTACAGCCCCGGACAGCCGTCTGGAAACACCATATATTTT. This codes for CASSYSPGQPSGNTIYF.

The chain carries TRBV7-9 and TRBJ2-7, with 8 positions matching TRBD2. This CDR3 is built from 15 residues. The V segment lost 5 bases and the J segment 2 bases; nucleotides outside the gene matches: 8. The germline V gene encodes CDR1 SEHNR and CDR2 FQNEAQ (reference sequence). CDR3 coding DNA: TGTGCCAGCAGCGGCCCGTCGGGGGGGGCCTACGAGCAGTACTTC. Translated, it gives CASSGPSGGAYEQYF.

This rearrangement joins TRBV6-5 to TRBJ1-2; D uncertain. Trimming took 8 bases from V and 5 from J, leaving 15 bases between them. The CDR3 runs to 13 residues. The V gene's germline CDR1 is MNHEY and CDR2 SVGAGI. For the CDR3, the DNA is TGTGCCAGCGCATTTAATGAGGGTTATGGCTACACCTTC. As protein: CASAFNEGYGYTF.